The clone carrying this T cell receptor beta chain was found a few times. This CDR3 has 14 residues. The V gene's germline CDR1 is LNHDA and CDR2 SQIVND (reference sequence). V lost 6 bases and J lost 4; bases outside the gene matches: 7. This record belongs to a study of blood T cell repertoires in COVID-19. Study-wide background: Samples of COVID-19 (acute and convalescent) were obtained from the United States, Italy and Spain.

Sequencing used immunoSEQ multiplex PCR; TCRdb keeps in-frame clones, though not all of them. Here the sample spans approximately 300,000 clones, around 88% being singletons. This TCR was sampled from a man aged 40-49 years with acute or convalescent COVID-19. The chain combines TRBV19 with TRBJ1-1; 8 bases are a match to TRBD1. The source material was peripheral blood. The DNA of the CDR3 is TGTGCCAGTAGCCCAGGGGGCGCAGGCACTGAAGCTTTCTTT. It specifies CASSPGGAGTEAFF.